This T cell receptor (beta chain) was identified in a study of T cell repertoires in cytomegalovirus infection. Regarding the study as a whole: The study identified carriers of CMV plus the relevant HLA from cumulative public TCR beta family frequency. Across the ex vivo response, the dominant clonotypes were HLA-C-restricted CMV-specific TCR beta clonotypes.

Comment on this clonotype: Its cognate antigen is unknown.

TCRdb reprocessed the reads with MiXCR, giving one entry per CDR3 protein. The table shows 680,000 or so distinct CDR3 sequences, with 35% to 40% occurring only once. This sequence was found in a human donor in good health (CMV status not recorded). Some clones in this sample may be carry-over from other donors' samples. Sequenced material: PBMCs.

The CDR3 DNA follows: TGTGCCAGTAGTATATCAGGGGCCAATGAGCAGTTCTTC. This encodes CASSISGANEQFF. The chain uses TRBV19 and TRBJ2-1; the D gene is possibly TRBD1 (6 bases). The germline gives CDR1 LNHDA, CDR2 SQIVND (reference sequence). Trimming removed 2 bases at V and 6 bases at J, with 8 bases between. CDR3 length: 13 residues.